This TCR beta chain was sequenced in a study of shared clonotypes between healthy human individuals. Study details: The plates for each donor numbered three CD4 naive, three CD4 memory, two CD8 naive and one CD8 memory. Findings of the study overall: A handful of donors had around 5% of their naive CD4 clonotypes in common.

Worth noting for this clone: Its antigen remains unidentified.

Germline V gene lookup returns CDR1 MNHEY and CDR2 SMNVEV (reference sequence). This CDR3 has 13 residues. V was pared by 5 bases and J by 5 bases, with 12 bases between. Naivety among CD8 cells was defined by CD45RO negativity and positive CCR7 selection, thereby excluding terminally differentiated effector memory CD45RA+ cells. Every donor, a Caucasian adult, lived in Nashville, Tennessee. Sequenced by immunoSEQ multiplex PCR; TCRdb stores in-frame clones only, minus some. The repertoire holds more than 2 million clones, approximately 94% seen once, with 1% to 1.3% in the top ten. The sample comprised naive CD8+ T cells sorted from blood. This chain links TRBV27 with TRBJ2-5; D uncertain. This sequence originates from a man between 18 and 29 years old in good health. The CDR3 is CASSRMGGETQYF. In DNA form, the CDR3 reads TGTGCCAGCAGTCGCATGGGTGGGGAGACCCAGTACTTC.